This T cell receptor (beta chain) was observed in a study of T cell clonotyping in hematopoietic cell transplantation. Study-wide results and caveats: Few recipient clonotypes overlapped donors; over 95% were de novo at given depth. Pathologically expanded recipient clonotypes increased progressively from day 30 to day 180 as diversity fell.

Note on this clone: The antigen is undetermined.

V lost 0 bases, J lost 1 base, and 6 bases lay in between. The CDR3 spans 14 residues. Per germline, CDR1 MNHNS and CDR2 SASEGT. Clones were sequenced by immunoSEQ multiplex PCR, and TCRdb holds only the in-frame ones, with some missing. The table has 35,000 to 45,000 clones, 90% to 95% seen once; the top ten hold more than 0.7%. The TCR sequence derives from a woman aged 45-59 years in good health. Some clones in this sample may be carry-over from other donors' samples. The chain joins TRBV6-1 to TRBJ1-2; D remains unclear. The sample was peripheral blood mononuclear cells. Written as DNA, the CDR3 is TGTGCCAGCAGTGAAGCTGGAGTTAACTATGGCTACACCTTC. This codes for CASSEAGVNYGYTF.